A selection of T cell receptor beta chains follows, all from one sample in a study of human T cells and chemical hapten exposure. TCRdb analysed the RACE reads with MiXCR anew, one entry per CDR3 protein. The sample has 130,000 or so distinct CDR3 sequences; approximately 10% are singletons. Sequencing used whole blood, obtained in connection with sensitization to the hapten diphenylcyclopropenone (DPC). The receptors were gathered from a woman between 50 and 59 years old with alopecia areata. Some clones in this sample may be carry-over from other donors' samples. CDR3s include the opening cysteine and the closing phenylalanine or tryptophan. A D gene is named only where the DNA matches it firmly. Only some rows state a clone size, as once, few, many or a class for expanded clones.

>few|TRBJ1-1|TRBV16|.
CASSQSWYTEAFF
TGTGCCAGCAGCCAATCTTGGTACACTGAAGCTTTCTTT
>few|TRBJ1-1|TRBV7-2|.
CASSLYFSTAFF
TGTGCCAGCAGCTTATATTTCTCAACCGCTTTCTTT
>.|TRBJ2-3|TRBV4-1|.
CASSQESGLRTDTQYF
TGCGCCAGCAGCCAAGAAAGTGGATTACGCACAGATACGCAGTATTTT
>few|TRBJ2-5|TRBV7-2|TRBD2
CASSSGVGGVQGAQYF
TGTGCCAGCAGCTCTGGAGTTGGGGGGGTTCAGGGAGCCCAGTACTTC
>many|TRBJ2-7|TRBV20-1|TRBD2
CSARPSGVWEQYF
TGCAGTGCCCGCCCTAGCGGGGTCTGGGAGCAGTACTTC
>few|TRBJ2-6|TRBV28|.
CASSHGRGAGANVLTF
TGTGCCAGCAGCCATGGGCGCGGGGCTGGGGCCAACGTCCTGACTTTC
>.|TRBJ1-2|TRBV27|.
CASSKGGYGYTF
TGTGCCAGCAGTAAGGGGGGCTATGGCTACACCTTC
>.|TRBJ2-3|TRBV20-1|TRBD1
CSARGDSPGQTFTDTQYF
TGCAGTGCTAGAGGAGATTCTCCGGGACAGACTTTCACAGATACGCAGTATTTT
>.|TRBJ2-1|TRBV3-1|.
CASSQDRGTSYHNEQFF
TGTGCCAGCAGCCAAGATCGGGGGACCAGCTACCACAATGAGCAGTTCTTC
>many|TRBJ2-3|TRBV27|TRBD2
CASSWFPSGDTQYF
TGTGCCAGCAGTTGGTTTCCTAGCGGAGATACGCAGTATTTT
>few|TRBJ1-5|TRBV6-1|.
CASRLDFPISGNQPQHF
TGTGCCAGCAGGCTGGATTTCCCCATCTCTGGCAATCAGCCCCAGCATTTT
>few|TRBJ2-3|TRBV7-2|TRBD2
CASSSGLAGSTQYF
TGTGCCAGCAGCTCGGGACTAGCGGGGTCTACGCAGTATTTT
>few|TRBJ2-5|TRBV7-8|.
CASSGRDPKAQYF
TGTGCCAGCAGCGGCAGGGACCCCAAGGCCCAGTACTTC
>few|TRBJ2-5|TRBV20-1|TRBD2
CSAMTSGRALETQYF
TGCAGTGCTATGACTAGCGGGAGGGCCTTAGAGACCCAGTACTTC
>many|TRBJ1-1|TRBV20-1|TRBD1
CSATLGQGNTEAFF
TGCAGTGCTACGTTAGGACAGGGAAACACTGAAGCTTTCTTT
>few|TRBJ2-5|TRBV20-1|TRBD1
CSAIWTGEETQYF
TGCAGTGCTATCTGGACAGGGGAAGAGACCCAGTACTTC
>.|TRBJ2-5|TRBV20-1|TRBD2
CSARDFQREGETQYF
TGCAGTGCTAGAGATTTTCAGCGGGAGGGCGAGACCCAGTACTTC
>many|TRBJ2-3|TRBV11-2|TRBD2
CASSLEPAGGYF
TGTGCCAGCAGCTTAGAGCCAGCGGGAGGGTATTTT
>.|TRBJ1-6|TRBV6-5|TRBD1
CASSYSGTGECNSPLHF
TGTGCCAGCAGTTACTCGGGGACAGGGGAGTGTAATTCACCCCTCCACTTT
>.|TRBJ2-5|TRBV7-2|.
CASSLLPGRGETQYF
TGTGCCAGCAGCTTACTTCCAGGTCGTGGGGAGACCCAGTACTTC
>many|TRBJ2-7|TRBV21-1|.
CASRGLVGFFGRHYEQYF
TGTGCCAGCAGGGGACTAGTTGGATTTTTCGGTCGGCACTACGAGCAGTACTTC
>.|TRBJ2-7|TRBV12-3/TRBV12-4|.
CASSFGGDEQYF
TGTGCCAGCAGTTTCGGGGGAGACGAGCAGTACTTC
>.|TRBJ1-1|TRBV28|TRBD1
CASSLPGQGAEAFF
TGTGCCAGCAGTTTACCCGGACAGGGGGCTGAAGCTTTCTTT
>.|TRBJ2-2|TRBV6-5|TRBD1
CASEQGYTGELFF
TGTGCCAGCGAACAGGGGTACACCGGGGAGCTGTTTTTT
>.|TRBJ2-3|TRBV20-1|.
CSARSSGRRPDTQYF
TGCAGTGCTAGAAGTTCGGGAAGACGGCCAGATACGCAGTATTTT
>few|TRBJ1-5|TRBV24-1|.
CATSGSERGAFQPQHF
TGTGCCACCAGTGGATCTGAGAGGGGCGCATTTCAGCCCCAGCATTTT
>.|TRBJ2-7|TRBV7-9|TRBD1
CASSLGGQGEQYF
TGTGCCAGCAGCTTGGGGGGACAGGGGGAGCAGTACTTC
>few|TRBJ2-1|TRBV24-1|TRBD1
CATSDPAGGNEQFF
TGTGCCACCAGTGATCCTGCAGGGGGAAATGAGCAGTTCTTC
>many|TRBJ2-1|TRBV6-4|TRBD1
CASNWGQWYNEQFF
TGTGCCAGCAATTGGGGACAGTGGTACAATGAGCAGTTCTTC
>few|TRBJ2-1|TRBV7-9|.
CASRQPEGNEQFF
TGTGCCAGCAGACAGCCGGAGGGGAATGAGCAGTTCTTC
>few|TRBJ1-2|TRBV2|.
CASSGVINDGYTF
TGTGCCAGCAGCGGGGTTATAAATGATGGCTACACCTTC
>.|TRBJ2-5|TRBV4-2|TRBD2
CASSQEGGSPQETQYF
TGTGCCAGCAGCCAAGAAGGCGGGAGCCCTCAAGAGACCCAGTACTTC
>.|TRBJ2-5|TRBV7-8|.
CASSPTRGTMGETQYF
TGTGCCAGCAGCCCAACTCGGGGCACCATGGGGGAGACCCAGTACTTC
>.|TRBJ1-5|TRBV6-6|TRBD1
CASSGQGNNQPQHF
TGTGCCAGCAGTGGACAGGGTAACAATCAGCCCCAGCATTTT
>.|TRBJ1-1|TRBV6-5|TRBD1
CASARGTGEAFF
TGTGCCAGCGCAAGAGGGACAGGGGAGGCTTTCTTT
>few|TRBJ2-3|TRBV14|TRBD1
CASSQDPGQGLVITDTQYF
TGTGCCAGCAGCCAGGATCCGGGACAGGGGCTTGTTATCACAGATACGCAGTATTTT
>.|TRBJ2-5|TRBV5-1|.
CASSWEYQETQYF
TGCGCCAGCAGCTGGGAGTACCAAGAGACCCAGTACTTC
>many|TRBJ1-2|TRBV6-6|.
CASSYEQGNGYTF
TGTGCCAGCAGTTACGAACAGGGTAATGGCTACACCTTC
>many|TRBJ2-7|TRBV14|TRBD2
CASSPDSGTFYEQYF
TGTGCCAGCAGCCCTGATAGCGGGACATTCTACGAGCAGTACTTC
>.|TRBJ2-7|TRBV7-9|TRBD2
CASSPSFGRDEQYF
TGTGCCAGCAGCCCTTCGTTTGGGAGGGACGAGCAGTACTTC
>few|TRBJ1-5|TRBV21-1|.
CASGPTSGGINQPQHF
TGTGCCAGCGGTCCCACTTCGGGCGGAATCAATCAGCCCCAGCATTTT
>.|TRBJ1-1|TRBV29-1|.
CSVGALGVGTEAFF
TGCAGCGTTGGGGCCTTGGGGGTTGGCACTGAAGCTTTCTTT
>few|TRBJ2-1|TRBV3-1|.
CASSQDVKDEQFF
TGTGCCAGCAGCCAGGACGTAAAGGATGAGCAGTTCTTC
>many|TRBJ2-1|TRBV29-1|TRBD1
CSLLEGQGYNEQFF
TGCAGCTTACTGGAGGGACAGGGGTACAATGAGCAGTTCTTC
>.|TRBJ1-1|TRBV12-3/TRBV12-4|.
CASSQRSEAFF
TGTGCCAGCAGTCAAAGAAGCGAAGCTTTCTTT
>few|TRBJ2-7|TRBV5-1|TRBD2
CASSSWTSGGVYEQYF
TGCGCCAGCAGCTCCTGGACTAGCGGGGGGGTTTACGAGCAGTACTTC
>few|TRBJ2-3|TRBV7-2|.
CASSVVAGRTDTQYF
TGTGCCAGCAGCGTTGTTGCGGGGCGCACAGATACGCAGTATTTT
>many|TRBJ1-2|TRBV5-5|.
CASSLEGDYTF
TGTGCCAGCAGCTTGGAGGGCGACTACACCTTC
>few|TRBJ1-1|TRBV10-3|TRBD1
CAISEQGASTEAFF
TGTGCCATCAGTGAGCAGGGGGCATCCACTGAAGCTTTCTTT
>.|TRBJ1-1|TRBV7-9|.
CASSYYTEAFF
TGTGCCAGCAGCTATTACACTGAAGCTTTCTTT
>few|TRBJ2-1|TRBV3-1|.
CASSQDRGSVEQFF
TGTGCCAGCAGCCAAGATAGAGGAAGCGTAGAGCAGTTCTTC
>.|TRBJ1-6|TRBV7-2|.
CASSPYNSPLHF
TGTGCCAGCAGCCCGTATAATTCACCCCTCCACTTT